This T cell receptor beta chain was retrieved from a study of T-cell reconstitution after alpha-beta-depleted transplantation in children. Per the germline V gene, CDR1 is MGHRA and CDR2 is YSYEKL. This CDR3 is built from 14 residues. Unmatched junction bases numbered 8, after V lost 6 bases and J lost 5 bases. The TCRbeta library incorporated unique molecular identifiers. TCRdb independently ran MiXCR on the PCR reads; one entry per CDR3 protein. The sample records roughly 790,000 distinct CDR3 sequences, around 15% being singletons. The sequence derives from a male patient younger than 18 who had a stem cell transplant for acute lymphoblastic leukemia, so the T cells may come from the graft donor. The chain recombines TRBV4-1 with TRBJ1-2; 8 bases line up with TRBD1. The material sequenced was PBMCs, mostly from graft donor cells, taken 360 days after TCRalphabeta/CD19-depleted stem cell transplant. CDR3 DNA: TGCGCCAGCAGTTGGCAGGGGGCGTCGTATGGCTACACCTTC. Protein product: CASSWQGASYGYTF.